This T cell receptor (beta chain) was recorded in a study of blood T cells in healthy people across ages. A second PCR of about 7 to 12 cycles used a sample-barcoded 5' primer and a J-beta primer mix. TCRdb independently ran MiXCR on the 5' RACE reads; one entry per CDR3 protein. The sample has some 1.4 million distinct CDR3 sequences, 40% to 50% seen once. The germline V gene has CDR1 MNHEY and CDR2 SMNVEV (reference sequence). J lost 4 bases, V lost 9 bases, and 8 bases had no gene match. The CDR3 runs 14 residues. This receptor was taken from a woman between 18 and 30 years old in good health. The chain links TRBV27 to TRBJ1-5; 8 nucleotides agree with TRBD1. The sample was blood. The CDR3 sequence is CASGPRQGNQPQHF. The CDR3 DNA sequence: TGTGCCAGTGGGCCCCGACAGGGGAATCAGCCCCAGCATTTT.